This TCR beta chain was retrieved from a study of blood T cell repertoires in COVID-19. Study information: Both acute and convalescent COVID-19 samples were obtained from the United States, Italy and Spain. T cells, B-cell-depleted T cells, or PBMCs supplied cDNA or gDNA.

As originally analysed: Amplification from reference gene primers served as the basis for estimated nucleated cell counts. Here immunoSEQ multiplex PCR was the method, and the copy in TCRdb shows in-frame clones only, minus some. The DNA gave D and trimming, while V, J and clone size come from that table. This sample has some 290,000 clones, with around 90% found just once. Germline V gives CDR1 SGHDN, CDR2 FVKESK. CDR3 length: 16 residues. Trimming took 1 base from V and 5 from J; bases not matched to a gene: 11. Recruited during active infection, patients (from Seattle) were subsequently followed longitudinally.

The chain links TRBV14 to TRBJ2-7; 7 nucleotides agree with TRBD2. Sample: peripheral blood. This receptor was obtained from a woman in her thirties or forties with COVID-19, enrolled during active disease. CDR3 nucleotide sequence: TGTGCCAGCAGCCAAGGGTCGGTAGCGGGTATCCACGAGCAGTACTTC. It specifies CASSQGSVAGIHEQYF. The full variable domain, rest sourced from reference TRBV14 and TRBJ2-7, is EAGVTQFPSHSVIEKGQTVTLRCDPISGHDNLYWYRRVMGKEIKFLLHFVKESKQDESGMPNNRFLAERTGGTYSTLKVQPAELEDSGVYFCASSQGSVAGIHEQYFGPGTRLTVT.